This is a list of T cell receptor beta chains from one sample in a study of blood T cell repertoires in COVID-19. Repertoires were generated with immunoSEQ multiplex PCR, while TCRdb's copy carries only in-frame clones and drops some. The sample yields about 15,000 clones, over 75% seen once. The specimen was peripheral blood. The source of these receptors is a man aged 65 to 85 in a cohort sampled during active COVID-19. Both conserved end residues are part of each CDR3. The D gene is left open where the match is weak. The size of a clone is reported for some rows only, either as once, few or many, or as a class for expanded clones.

V	D	size	J	DNA	CDR3
TRBV7-9	NA	NA	TRBJ2-7	TGTGCCAGCAGCTTACAGGGTTTGGGCGAGCAGTACTTC	CASSLQGLGEQYF
TRBV11-3	NA	NA	TRBJ2-1	TGTGCCAGCAGCCGTTTTACCGGGAGCAGCTCCTACAATGAGCAGTTCTTC	CASSRFTGSSSYNEQFF
TRBV2	TRBD1	NA	TRBJ2-2	TGTGCCAGCAGGGATGGACAGGGAACGGCGAACACCGGGGAGCTGTTTTTT	CASRDGQGTANTGELFF
TRBV29-1	NA	NA	TRBJ2-7	TGCAGCGTCGGACCAGGGCCTACTCAATTATCCAACGAGCAGTACTTC	CSVGPGPTQLSNEQYF
TRBV6-2/TRBV6-3	TRBD2	NA	TRBJ2-5	TGTGCCAGCAGTTACTCATCGAGCGGGAGTTTTCGTCCCCAAGAGACCCAGTACTTC	CASSYSSSGSFRPQETQYF
TRBV5-1	NA	NA	TRBJ2-2	TGCGCCAGCAGCTTGGACAGAGAGAACACCGGGGAGCTGTTTTTT	CASSLDRENTGELFF
TRBV11-2	TRBD2	NA	TRBJ2-1	TGTGCCAGCAGCTCCCCGCTAGCGGGAGTCTACAATGAGCAGTTCTTC	CASSSPLAGVYNEQFF
TRBV29-1	TRBD2	NA	TRBJ2-3	TGCAGCGTTATGGCTAGCGGAAACACAGATACGCAGTATTTT	CSVMASGNTDTQYF
TRBV11-2	TRBD2	once	TRBJ2-7	TGTGCCAGCAGCTTAGAGCGCGGGAGTAACGAGCAGTACTTC	CASSLERGSNEQYF
TRBV30	TRBD1	NA	TRBJ2-3	TGTGCCTGGAGGACAGGGGGCAGCACAGATACGCAGTATTTT	CAWRTGGSTDTQYF
TRBV11-2	TRBD1	NA	TRBJ1-2	TGTGCCAGCAGCCTGGGACAGGAAGGGCATGGCTACACCTTC	CASSLGQEGHGYTF
TRBV4-1	NA	NA	TRBJ1-5	TGCGCCAGCAGCCAGGGCCTACTTAGCAATCAGCCCCAGCATTTT	CASSQGLLSNQPQHF
TRBV24-1	NA	NA	TRBJ2-2	TGTGCCACCAGTGCTGCAACTTCGAACACCGGGGAGCTGTTTTTT	CATSAATSNTGELFF
TRBV29-1	TRBD1	NA	TRBJ1-3	TGCAGCGGTGGACAGGGGGGCGCTGGAAACACCATATATTTT	CSGGQGGAGNTIYF
TRBV7-8	NA	once	TRBJ2-1	TGTGCCAGCAGCCTAGGGAGGCGGGACAATGAGCAGTTCTTC	CASSLGRRDNEQFF
TRBV19	TRBD1	NA	TRBJ1-4	TGTGCCAGTAGAACCACAGGGGCCGCCGGGGAAAAACTGTTTTTT	CASRTTGAAGEKLFF
TRBV29-1	NA	NA	TRBJ2-1	TGCAGCGTTGACCTGGGACAAGCCTACAATGAGCAGTTCTTC	CSVDLGQAYNEQFF
TRBV29-1	TRBD1	medium-sized	TRBJ2-3	TGCAGCGTTAGGGACAGGGGGCGCTCAGATACGCAGTATTTT	CSVRDRGRSDTQYF
TRBV6-5	TRBD2	NA	TRBJ2-5	TGTGCCAGCAACTGGTCGGGGGGGAAGTCAGAGACCCAGTACTTC	CASNWSGGKSETQYF
TRBV27	NA	once	TRBJ2-2	TGTGCCAGCAGTTTATCTCAGGGCGCCACCGGGGAGCTGTTTTTT	CASSLSQGATGELFF
TRBV5-6	NA	NA	TRBJ2-7	TGTGCCAGCAGCGCATCCGGGACAACCGGCACCTACGAGCAGTACTTC	CASSASGTTGTYEQYF
TRBV27	NA	few	TRBJ2-2	TGTGCCAGCAGTTTAGCAGTTACCGGGGAGCTGTTTTTT	CASSLAVTGELFF
TRBV5-1	TRBD1	NA	TRBJ1-4	TGCGCCAGCAGCCGGAGGAGGACCGGGACAGGGGGAGAAAAACTGTTTTTT	CASSRRRTGTGGEKLFF
TRBV7-9	NA	NA	TRBJ1-1	TGTGCCAGCAGCTTTGGCCCGATGAACACTGAAGCTTTCTTT	CASSFGPMNTEAFF
TRBV4-1	NA	NA	TRBJ2-7	TGCGCCAGCAGCCGCAGCGGCTCCTACGAGCAGTACTTC	CASSRSGSYEQYF
TRBV7-9	TRBD2	NA	TRBJ2-1	TGTGCCAGCAGCTTGAGAATAGCGGGAGGAGTCAATGAGCAGTTCTTC	CASSLRIAGGVNEQFF
TRBV30	TRBD2	NA	TRBJ2-7	TGTGCCTGGAGTGCGGCGGGAGGAGCCTACGAGCAGTACTTC	CAWSAAGGAYEQYF
TRBV7-3	TRBD1	NA	TRBJ2-3	TGTGCCAGCAGCTTATCGGGACAGGGGAACACAGATACGCAGTATTTT	CASSLSGQGNTDTQYF
TRBV7-2	NA	NA	TRBJ1-1	TGTGCCAGCAGCCCATGGGCGGGACGGGAGAACACTGAAGCTTTCTTT	CASSPWAGRENTEAFF
TRBV4-2	TRBD1	NA	TRBJ1-6	TGTGCCAGCAGCCATGATCCGGGACAGGGGAATTCACCCCTCCACTTT	CASSHDPGQGNSPLHF
TRBV4-3	TRBD2	NA	TRBJ2-3	TGCGCCAGCAGCCAAGGGTTAGCGGGAGATAGGACAGATACGCAGTATTTT	CASSQGLAGDRTDTQYF
TRBV9	TRBD1	NA	TRBJ2-5	TGTGCCAGCAGCGCCCTCGGGACAGCACAAGAGACCCAGTACTTC	CASSALGTAQETQYF
TRBV28	NA	NA	TRBJ2-2	TGTGCCAGCAGTCCGCAATTCGGGGGGGAGCTGTTTTTT	CASSPQFGGELFF
TRBV10-2	NA	NA	TRBJ2-1	TGCGCCAGCACCCCGGGGGAACCCTCCTACAATGAGCAGTTCTTC	CASTPGEPSYNEQFF
TRBV7-9	NA	NA	TRBJ1-5	TGTGCCAGCAGCTTAGCAGAATTCGGGACCCAGCATTTT	CASSLAEFGTQHF
TRBV15	TRBD1	NA	TRBJ1-5	TGTGCCACCAGCAGAGATCCCCTGGGGGACAGGGTTCAGCCCCAGCATTTT	CATSRDPLGDRVQPQHF
TRBV4-1	NA	once	TRBJ2-1	TGCGCCAGCAGCCAAGAGCCTCTAAATGAGCAGTTCTTC	CASSQEPLNEQFF
TRBV30	TRBD2	NA	TRBJ2-7	TGTGCCTCCACCGGGACTAGCGCTTCCTACGAGCAGTACTTC	CASTGTSASYEQYF
TRBV6-5	TRBD2	NA	TRBJ2-1	TGTGCCAGTTTACCCGGGACTAGCGGTTACAATGAGCAGTTCTTC	CASLPGTSGYNEQFF
TRBV9	NA	NA	TRBJ2-1	TGTGCCAGCACGGGTAGCGAGAATGAGCAGTTCTTC	CASTGSENEQFF
TRBV7-3	TRBD2	NA	TRBJ2-7	TGTGCCAGCAGCCCCGCGGGGGGGGACGACGAGCAGTACTTC	CASSPAGGDDEQYF
TRBV5-1	NA	NA	TRBJ2-2	TGCGCCAGCAGCTTGGTTGGCGGGACCGGGGAGCTGTTTTTT	CASSLVGGTGELFF
TRBV5-1	TRBD1	NA	TRBJ2-7	TGCGCCAGCAGCCAGGTAGGGACAGGGTACGAGCAGTACTTC	CASSQVGTGYEQYF
TRBV6-1	NA	NA	TRBJ1-1	TGTGCCAGCAGTGAGAGGGGGGGCGCGAGGTCTGAAGCTTTCTTT	CASSERGGARSEAFF
TRBV5-1	TRBD1	few	TRBJ2-2	TGCGCCAGCAGCTTGAAGGACAGGGTGGACACCGGGGAGCTGTTTTTT	CASSLKDRVDTGELFF
TRBV19	TRBD1	NA	TRBJ1-2	TGTGCCAGTAGTAGATCCGGGACAGGAACAGCTAACTATGGCTACACCTTC	CASSRSGTGTANYGYTF
TRBV28	NA	NA	TRBJ2-1	TGTGCCAGCAACCCTGACAGGTTCTCCTACAATGAGCAGTTCTTC	CASNPDRFSYNEQFF
TRBV27	TRBD1	NA	TRBJ2-5	TGTGCCACCTCAGCCAGGGGGCATGAGACCCAGTACTTC	CATSARGHETQYF
TRBV18	NA	NA	TRBJ2-5	TGTGCCAGCTCTAAGGGGCACCAAGAGACCCAGTACTTC	CASSKGHQETQYF
TRBV7-8	NA	NA	TRBJ2-1	TGTGCCAGCAGCCGCGGAGGAGGGGAGCAGTTCTTC	CASSRGGGEQFF
TRBV18	NA	NA	TRBJ1-5	TGTGCCAGCTCACCACGGGAGATTAGCAATCAGCCCCAGCATTTT	CASSPREISNQPQHF
TRBV9	TRBD1	NA	TRBJ1-3	TGTGCCAGCAGCACTACCTCAGGGGGAAGTGGAAACACCATATATTTT	CASSTTSGGSGNTIYF